The sequence of this T cell receptor (beta chain) was determined in a study of blood T cell repertoires in COVID-19. Study summary: Acute-phase and convalescent COVID-19 samples originated in the United States, Italy and Spain.

Produced via immunoSEQ multiplex PCR; TCRdb's table is partial and in-frame only. Of approximately 460,000 clones listed, about 88% are singletons. Trimming removed 3 bases at V and 11 bases at J, with 17 bases between. The CDR3 runs 14 residues. Per the germline V gene, CDR1 is LNHDA and CDR2 is SQIVND (reference sequence). This clonotype was obtained from a man aged 18 to 29 with COVID-19, enrolled during active disease. The chain couples TRBV19 to TRBJ1-5; D is ambiguous. Sequencing was performed on peripheral blood. The CDR3 spells CASSMAGGVRAQHF. In DNA, the CDR3 is TGTGCCAGTAGTATGGCGGGCGGGGTAAGGGCCCAGCATTTT.